Presented here are 29 T cell receptor beta chains from one specimen sequenced in a study of blood T cell repertoires in COVID-19. Clones were read by immunoSEQ multiplex PCR, and TCRdb kept only the in-frame ones, dropping some. The sample carries about 230,000 clones, around 88% recorded once. Material: peripheral blood. All receptors come from an elderly man with acute or convalescent COVID-19.

This clone was seen a handful of times. CDR3 in amino acids: CASSTGTVGNTIYF. The CDR3 DNA reads TGCGCCAGCAGCACAGGGACAGTTGGAAACACCATATATTTT. The gene calls are TRBV5-1 and TRBJ1-3; 7 bases map to TRBD1. Germline CDR1 is SGHRS and CDR2 is YFSETQ. V dropped 4 bases and J dropped 3; count of bases not matched to a gene: 4. The CDR3 length is 14 residues.

The J gene is TRBJ1-1, the V gene TRBV18, with D unresolved. The CDR3 totals 13 residues. Germline V gene sequence: CDR1 KGHSH, CDR2 LQKENI. Trimming removed 3 bases at V and 2 bases at J, with 7 bases between. CDR3 sequence: CASSPIGNTEAFF. The CDR3 bases are TGTGCCAGCTCACCGATCGGTAACACTGAAGCTTTCTTT. The whole variable domain, remainder taken from reference TRBV18 and TRBJ1-1, is NAGVMQNPRHLVRRRGQEARLRCSPMKGHSHVYWYRQLPEEGLKFMVYLQKENIIDESGMPKERFSAEFPKEGPSILRIQQVVRGDSAAYFCASSPIGNTEAFFGQGTRLTVV.

The J gene is TRBJ1-5, the V gene TRBV12-3 or TRBV12-4; no clear D. Between the trimmed V and J ends, which lost 4 bases and 5 bases, there was a span of 9 bases. The CDR3 has 13 amino acids. The CDR3 nucleotides are TGTGCCAGCAGTTCCCTGTCCGATCAGCCCCAGCATTTT. Amino acids: CASSSLSDQPQHF.

CDR3 coding DNA: TGCGCCAGCAGCCAAGGGGTCAGGGCGGTCGGGGAGCTGTTTTTT. Protein sequence: CASSQGVRAVGELFF. The rearrangement joins TRBV4-1 to TRBJ2-2; TRBD1 might be the D (5 bases). In germline, CDR1 is MGHRA, CDR2 YSYEKL. The V end lost 1 base, the J end lost 7 bases, and 13 bases lay between the germline ends. The CDR3 is 15 amino acids.

Only one count was recorded for this clone. V gene TRBV29-1 combines with J gene TRBJ2-7, with D maybe TRBD1 (5 bases). Trimming removed 4 bases from V and 3 bases from J, with 13 bases in between. The CDR3 sequence is 13 residues long. From germline, CDR1 is SQVTM and CDR2 ANQGSEA. The DNA for the CDR3 is TGCAGCGTTGCGACAGAGAGACTCTACGAGCAGTACTTC. Its protein product is CSVATERLYEQYF.

The rearrangement uses TRBV20-1 and TRBJ2-2; D gene uncertain. V shed 4 bases and J shed 5 bases, with 5 bases lying between them. The CDR3 spans 11 residues. Germline-derived CDR1 and CDR2 are DFQATT and SNEGSKA (reference sequence). CDR3 sequence reads: CSAIQTGELFF. The DNA of the CDR3 is TGCAGTGCTATCCAAACCGGGGAGCTGTTTTTT.

The chain recombines TRBV28 with TRBJ1-5; maybe TRBD1 (6 bases). Germline V gene sequence: CDR1 MDHEN, CDR2 SYDVKM. Trimming took 3 bases from V and 5 from J, leaving 11 bases between them. There are 14 residues in the CDR3. CDR3 coding DNA: TGTGCCAGCAGTTTTTGGGACAATGATCAGCCCCAGCATTTT. Amino acid sequence: CASSFWDNDQPQHF.

The count of this clone is one. CDR3 in amino acids: CASTPGTQGTNEKLFF. The CDR3 nucleotides are TGCGCCAGCACCCCCGGGACACAGGGGACTAATGAAAAACTGTTTTTT. The chain has TRBV5-1 and TRBJ1-4; 7 bases match TRBD1. In germline, CDR1 is SGHRS, CDR2 YFSETQ. This CDR3 contains 16 residues. V dropped 6 bases and J dropped 2; count of bases not matched to a gene: 10.

V is TRBV27 and J is TRBJ1-6; a possible D gene is TRBD1 (6 bases). CDR1 is MNHEY, CDR2 SMNVEV, per germline (reference sequence). CDR3 size: 16 residues. Trimming pared 6 bases from V and 8 bases from J, leaving 20 bases between. The CDR3 nucleotides are TGTGCCAGCAGCCAGGGGACCCCCCAAGTGCATTCACCCCTCCACTTT. Its protein product is CASSQGTPQVHSPLHF.

The chain combines TRBV28 with TRBJ1-6, with D possibly TRBD1 on 5 matching bases. This CDR3 is built from 12 residues. The germline V gene has CDR1 MDHEN and CDR2 SYDVKM. Trimming removed 3 bases from V and 9 bases from J, with 6 bases in between. In DNA, the CDR3 is TGTGCCAGCAGTTTGGGGGGTTCACCCCTCCACTTT. Protein product: CASSLGGSPLHF.

The V call is TRBV19, the J call TRBJ2-7; weak D call: TRBD1 (5 bases). The germline V and J ends were trimmed by 5 bases and 3 bases, with 11 bases remaining between them. Germline V gene sequence: CDR1 LNHDA, CDR2 SQIVND (reference sequence). This CDR3 spans 13 amino acids. DNA for the CDR3: TGTGCCAGTAGTCCCAGGACAATCTACGAGCAGTACTTC. Its protein is CASSPRTIYEQYF.

This clone was picked up one time. This rearrangement joins TRBV30 to TRBJ1-2, with a possible D match to TRBD1 (5 bases). V was pared by 0 bases and J by 8 bases, with 16 bases between. Germline V CDR1 and CDR2: GTSNPN, SVGIG (reference sequence). The CDR3 length is 14 residues. CDR3: CAWSVLSGVRGYTF. The CDR3 DNA reads TGTGCCTGGAGTGTACTGTCGGGGGTCCGCGGCTACACCTTC.

This clone came up once. J is TRBJ1-4 and V is TRBV30, with D maybe TRBD1 (5 bases). The V end lost 3 bases, the J end lost 7 bases, and 12 bases lay between the germline ends. From germline, CDR1 is GTSNPN and CDR2 SVGIG (reference sequence). The CDR3 is made up of 13 amino acids. This CDR3 is CAWSALGAEKLFF. DNA for the CDR3: TGTGCCTGGAGCGCCTTAGGGGCTGAAAAACTGTTTTTT.

V gene TRBV5-6 combines with J gene TRBJ2-1, with 10 bases identical to TRBD2. With 1 base clipped from V and 4 bases from J, the junction kept 5 bases outside the gene matches. The length of the CDR3 is 16 residues. CDR1 SGHDT and CDR2 YYEEEE come from the germline V gene. The DNA of the CDR3 is TGTGCCAGCAGCTTGTCGCTAGCGGGGGCATACAATGAGCAGTTCTTC. It translates to CASSLSLAGAYNEQFF.

This rearrangement joins TRBV9 to TRBJ2-2; possible D gene TRBD1, 6 bases. The length of the CDR3 is 15 residues. In germline, CDR1 is SGDLS, CDR2 YYNGEE. V was clipped by 4 bases and J by 1 base, with 11 bases between them. CDR3 coding DNA: TGTGCCAGCAGCATGGGGACACTGAACACCGGGGAGCTGTTTTTT. This gives the protein CASSMGTLNTGELFF.

The rearrangement joins TRBV19 to TRBJ1-2, with 7 bases lining up with TRBD1. The CDR3 is 14 residues long. V trimming: 8 bases; J trimming: 8 bases; junction bases outside the gene matches: 14. Germline V lookup: CDR1 LNHDA, CDR2 SQIVND (reference sequence). The CDR3 nucleotides read TGTGCCAGTGCCATTACGACAGGGCAGCGGGGCTACACCTTC. Translation: CASAITTGQRGYTF.

The chain combines TRBV5-1 with TRBJ1-2, with 9 bases fitting TRBD1. The CDR3 totals 14 residues. J was trimmed by 8 bases and V by 3 bases; bases with no gene match: 8. From germline, CDR1 is SGHRS and CDR2 YFSETQ. The DNA for the CDR3 is TGCGCCAGCAGCTCGACAGGGGGTTCTAAAGGCTACACCTTC. This encodes CASSSTGGSKGYTF.

Only a few counts were recorded for this clone. This chain joins TRBV7-2 and TRBJ2-2; a weak D match, TRBD1 (6 bases). V lost 5 bases, J lost 7 bases, and 14 bases lay in between. The CDR3 spans 14 residues. Looked up from germline, CDR1 is SGHTA and CDR2 is FQGNSA. The CDR3 region has the DNA TGTGCCAGCAGCGCCTACAGGGCTAGCGGGGAGCTGTTTTTT. Translation: CASSAYRASGELFF.

The chain uses TRBV2 and TRBJ1-1; TRBD1 aligns across 8 bases. The CDR3 length is 14 residues. The germline gives CDR1 SNHLY, CDR2 FYNNEI. The trim removed 5 bases at V and 1 base at J, leaving 3 bases unmatched. The chain's CDR3 is CASSTGTGNTEAFF. In DNA form, the CDR3 reads TGTGCCAGCAGTACCGGGACAGGGAACACTGAAGCTTTCTTT.

The chain employs TRBV7-2 and TRBJ2-7; 8 nucleotides match TRBD1. Germline V gene data show CDR1 as SGHTA and CDR2 as FQGNSA. The CDR3 is 12 residues long. V shed 4 bases and J 6 bases; nucleotides not matched to a gene: 2. CDR3 DNA: TGTGCCAGCAGCTCCGGACAGGGCGAGCAGTACTTC. The encoded protein is CASSSGQGEQYF.

There are a few counts of this clone. This rearrangement joins TRBV19 to TRBJ2-7; TRBD2 aligns across 8 bases. The germline gives CDR1 LNHDA, CDR2 SQIVND (reference sequence). The CDR3 sequence is 15 residues long. The V and J ends lost 8 bases and 3 bases, in that order; junction bases with no gene match: 12. The CDR3 loop is CASRERGGFFYEQYF. The CDR3 DNA sequence: TGTGCCAGTCGTGAACGGGGGGGATTCTTCTACGAGCAGTACTTC.

This clone was picked up one time. J is TRBJ2-3 and V is TRBV7-2; 10 bases fit TRBD2. V dropped 5 bases and J dropped 5; count of bases not matched to a gene: 10. CDR1 and CDR2 from the germline V gene are SGHTA and FQGNSA. This CDR3 comprises 16 residues. The CDR3 DNA sequence: TGTGCCAGCAGCCGGCTAGCGGGAGCGGTGGGAGATACGCAGTATTTT. Translation: CASSRLAGAVGDTQYF.

This chain uses TRBV27 with TRBJ1-1; 8 nucleotides align to TRBD1. V was clipped by 6 bases and J by 4 bases; unmatched bases: 4. The CDR3 is made up of 13 amino acids. CDR1 MNHEY and CDR2 SMNVEV come from the germline V gene (reference sequence). The CDR3 loop reads CASRPQGATEAFF. In DNA, the CDR3 is TGTGCCAGCAGACCCCAGGGGGCCACTGAAGCTTTCTTT.

A single count supports this clone. The chain employs TRBV5-1 and TRBJ2-5; D is perhaps TRBD1 (5 bases). With 0 bases removed from V and 7 bases from J, the gap between germline ends came to 13 bases. CDR3 length: 14 residues. Germline CDR1 and CDR2: SGHRS and YFSETQ. CDR3 region: CASSLGQPSGTQYF. The CDR3 DNA is TGCGCCAGCAGCTTGGGACAGCCCTCGGGGACCCAGTACTTC.

This clone is labeled medium-sized (0.01 to 0.1%). This chain connects TRBV15 to TRBJ1-6; D gene uncertain. V gave up 1 base and J gave up 3 bases, with 10 bases separating them. The CDR3 spans 16 residues. Germline lookup yields CDR1 LNHNV and CDR2 YYDKDF (reference sequence). DNA of the CDR3: TGTGCCACCAGCAGAGTTGAGGTGTTCTATAATTCACCCCTCCACTTT. This translates into CATSRVEVFYNSPLHF. Variable domain in full (rest from reference TRBV15 and TRBJ1-6): DAMVIQNPRYQVTQFGKPVTLSCSQTLNHNVMYWYQQKSSQAPKLLFHYYDKDFNNEADTPDNFQSRRPNTSFCFLDIRSPGLGDTAMYLCATSRVEVFYNSPLHFGNGTRLTVT.

The chain links TRBV7-2 to TRBJ2-1, with D tentatively TRBD1 (5 bases). From germline, CDR1 is SGHTA and CDR2 FQGNSA. Trimming took 4 bases from V and 0 from J, leaving 10 bases between them. The CDR3 consists of 15 residues. The CDR3 loop is CASSSDSLSYNEQFF. The CDR3 coding sequence is TGTGCCAGCAGCTCAGACAGCCTCTCCTACAATGAGCAGTTCTTC.

J is TRBJ2-3 and V is TRBV24-1; 8 positions match TRBD2. CDR3 length: 15 amino acids. Per germline, CDR1 KGHDR and CDR2 SFDVKD. V shed 5 bases and J 2 bases; nucleotides not matched to a gene: 5. CDR3 in DNA: TGTGCCACCAGTGGTGCAGCGGGAGTCACAGATACGCAGTATTTT. It yields the protein CATSGAAGVTDTQYF.

V usage is TRBV9 and J usage is TRBJ2-3, with TRBD1 as a possible D gene (6 bases). The V gene's germline CDR1 is SGDLS and CDR2 YYNGEE. This CDR3 is 17 amino acids long. V lost 3 bases and J 0 bases, leaving 17 bases between the germline ends. The chain's CDR3 is CASSAQSGTRSTDTQYF. The CDR3 DNA is TGTGCCAGCAGCGCCCAGTCCGGGACAAGAAGCACAGATACGCAGTATTTT. Combining the CDR3 with reference TRBV9 and TRBJ2-3 gives the whole variable domain DSGVTQTPKHLITATGQRVTLRCSPRSGDLSVYWYQQSLDQGLQFLIQYYNGEERAKGNILERFSAQQFPDLHSELNLSSLELGDSALYFCASSAQSGTRSTDTQYFGPGTRLTVL.

This chain links TRBV29-1 with TRBJ1-1, with a possible D match to TRBD1 (6 bases). The CDR3 has 12 amino acids. Germline V gene data show CDR1 as SQVTM and CDR2 as ANQGSEA. With 6 bases removed from V and 6 bases from J, the gap between germline ends came to 14 bases. CDR3 coding DNA: TGCAGCGTGGGAATTGACAGGCCTGAAGCTTTCTTT. Amino acid sequence: CSVGIDRPEAFF.